This T cell receptor (beta chain) came from a study of blood T cell repertoires in COVID-19. About the study: Collection of acute and convalescent COVID-19 samples took place in the United States, Italy and Spain. In each case, the material was cDNA or gDNA derived from T cells, B-cell-depleted T cells, or PBMCs.

Study processing details: It was from reference gene primer amplification that nucleated cell counts were estimated. Sequencing used immunoSEQ multiplex PCR; TCRdb keeps in-frame clones, though not all of them. V, J and clone size are those of that table, while D and trimming were read from the DNA. The repertoire holds under 300,000 clones, about 90% seen once, with about 6.9% in the top ten. This CDR3 comprises 15 residues. V lost 7 bases and J lost 1, with 14 bases in between. Germline loops: CDR1 MNHEY, CDR2 SVGAGI. Participant-reported clinical history was the basis for cohort assignment. The TCR sequence derives from a woman under 40 with acute COVID-19. The sequenced material came from PBMCs or T cells enriched from blood (not recorded which). J is TRBJ1-5 and V is TRBV6-5, with TRBD1 as a possible D gene (5 bases). The CDR3 coding sequence is TGTGCCAGCAACGGAGGGGACCGGAGCAATCAGCCCCAGCATTTT. It translates to CASNGGDRSNQPQHF.